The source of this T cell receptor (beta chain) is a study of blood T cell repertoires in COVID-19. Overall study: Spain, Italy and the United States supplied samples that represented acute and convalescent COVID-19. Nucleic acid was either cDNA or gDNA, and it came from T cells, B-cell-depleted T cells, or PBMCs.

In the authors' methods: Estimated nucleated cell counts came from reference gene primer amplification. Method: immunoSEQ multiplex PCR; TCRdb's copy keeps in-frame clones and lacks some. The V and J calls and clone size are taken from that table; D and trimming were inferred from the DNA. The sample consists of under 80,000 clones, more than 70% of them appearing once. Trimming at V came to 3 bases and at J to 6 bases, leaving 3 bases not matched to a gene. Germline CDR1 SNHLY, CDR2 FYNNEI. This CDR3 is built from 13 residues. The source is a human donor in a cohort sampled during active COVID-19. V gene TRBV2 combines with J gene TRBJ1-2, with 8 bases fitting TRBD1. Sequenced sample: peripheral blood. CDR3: CASSEQGADGYTF. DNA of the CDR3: TGTGCCAGCAGTGAGCAGGGGGCAGATGGCTACACCTTC. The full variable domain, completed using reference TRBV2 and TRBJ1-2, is EPEVTQTPSHQVTQMGQEVILRCVPISNHLYFYWYRQILGQKVEFLVSFYNNEISEKSEIFDDQFSVERPDGSNFTLKIRSTKLEDSAMYFCASSEQGADGYTFGSGTRLTVV.